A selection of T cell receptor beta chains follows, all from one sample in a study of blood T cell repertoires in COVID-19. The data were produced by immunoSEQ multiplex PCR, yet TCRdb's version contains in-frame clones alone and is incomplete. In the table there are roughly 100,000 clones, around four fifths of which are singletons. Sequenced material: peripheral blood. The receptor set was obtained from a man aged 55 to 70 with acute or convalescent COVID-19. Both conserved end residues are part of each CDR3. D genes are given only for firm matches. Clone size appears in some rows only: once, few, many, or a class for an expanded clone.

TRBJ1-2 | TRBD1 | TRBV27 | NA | CASSLQGQGINTF
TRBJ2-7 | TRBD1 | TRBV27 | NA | CASSYARDRLVYEQYF
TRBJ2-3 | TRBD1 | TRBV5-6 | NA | CASSSPGQGTDTQYF
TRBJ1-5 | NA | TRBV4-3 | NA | CASSQDQQGGQPQHF
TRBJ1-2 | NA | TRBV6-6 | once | CARGGPFYGYTF
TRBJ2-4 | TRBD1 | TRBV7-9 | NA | CASSLTTGVGAKNIQYF
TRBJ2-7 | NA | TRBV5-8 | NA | CASSFLAGRTYEQYF
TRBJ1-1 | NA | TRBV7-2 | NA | CASSLARERPRAFF
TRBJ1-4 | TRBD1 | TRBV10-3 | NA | CAISGTSQGAGEKLFF
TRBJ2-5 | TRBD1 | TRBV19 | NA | CASSSRTGLATETQYF
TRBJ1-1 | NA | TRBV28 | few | CASSLQGAMNTEAFF
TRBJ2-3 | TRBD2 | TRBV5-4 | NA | CASSLRTSGTPDTQYF